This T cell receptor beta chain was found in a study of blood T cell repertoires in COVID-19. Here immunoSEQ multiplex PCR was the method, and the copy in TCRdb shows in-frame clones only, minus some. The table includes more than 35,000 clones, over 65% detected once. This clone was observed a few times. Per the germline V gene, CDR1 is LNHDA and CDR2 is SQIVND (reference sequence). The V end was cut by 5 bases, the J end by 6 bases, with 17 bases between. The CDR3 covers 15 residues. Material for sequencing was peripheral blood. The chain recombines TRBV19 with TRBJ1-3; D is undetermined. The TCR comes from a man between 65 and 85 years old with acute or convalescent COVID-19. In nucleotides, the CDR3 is TGTGCCAGTAGTGCGGGAGCCGGGTCGGTAAACACCATATATTTT. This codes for CASSAGAGSVNTIYF. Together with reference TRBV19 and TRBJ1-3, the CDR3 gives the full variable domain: DGGITQSPKYLFRKEGQNVTLSCEQNLNHDAMYWYRQDPGQGLRLIYYSQIVNDFQKGDIAEGYSVSREKKESFPLTVTSAQKNPTAFYLCASSAGAGSVNTIYFGEGSWLTVV.